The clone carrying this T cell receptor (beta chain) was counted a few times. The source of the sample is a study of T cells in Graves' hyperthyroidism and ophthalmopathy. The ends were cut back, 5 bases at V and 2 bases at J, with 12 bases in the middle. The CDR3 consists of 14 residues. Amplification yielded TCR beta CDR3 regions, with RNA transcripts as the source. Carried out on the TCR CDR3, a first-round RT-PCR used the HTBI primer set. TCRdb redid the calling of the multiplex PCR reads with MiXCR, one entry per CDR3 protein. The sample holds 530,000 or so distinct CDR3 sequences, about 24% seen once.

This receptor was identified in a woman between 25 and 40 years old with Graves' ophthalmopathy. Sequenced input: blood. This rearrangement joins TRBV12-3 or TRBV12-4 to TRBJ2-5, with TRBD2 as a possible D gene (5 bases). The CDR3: CASSIPGKQETQYF. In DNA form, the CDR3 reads TGTGCCAGCAGTATCCCCGGGAAACAAGAGACCCAGTACTTC.